This is a list of T cell receptor beta chains from one sample in a study of T cell responses to AZD1222 COVID-19 vaccine. Sequencing used immunoSEQ multiplex PCR; TCRdb keeps in-frame clones, though not all of them. Here the sample spans about 120,000 clones, about 90% being singletons. Specimen: peripheral blood, collected on day 0 of AZD1222 vaccination. The receptors come from an adult in good health. CDR3s include the opening cysteine and the closing phenylalanine or tryptophan. D genes are given only for firm matches. Clone sizes are given selectively: once, few, many, or a class where the clone is expanded.

D gene,J gene,V gene,clone size,CDR3 length,CDR3 protein,CDR3 DNA
NA,TRBJ1-5,TRBV14,once,16,CASSPDDGGNDQPQHF,TGTGCCAGCAGCCCAGACGACGGGGGAAACGATCAGCCCCAGCATTTT
NA,TRBJ1-1,TRBV19,NA,15,CASSIFVRGATEAFF,TGTGCCAGTAGTATTTTCGTTCGGGGGGCCACTGAAGCTTTCTTT
TRBD1,TRBJ2-2,TRBV6-5,NA,15,CANIGQGSPTGELFF,TGTGCCAACATTGGACAGGGATCCCCCACCGGGGAGCTGTTTTTT
NA,TRBJ1-3,TRBV10-1,NA,13,CASSAQAGNTIYF,TGCGCCAGCAGTGCACAGGCTGGAAACACCATATATTTT
NA,TRBJ2-5,TRBV27,NA,18,CASSLSWETVRKQETQYF,TGTGCCAGCAGTTTATCGTGGGAGACCGTAAGGAAACAAGAGACCCAGTACTTC
NA,TRBJ1-2,TRBV3-1/TRBV3-2,NA,14,CASSQGTLHYGYTF,TGTGCCAGCAGCCAAGGAACGCTTCACTATGGCTACACCTTC
NA,TRBJ2-5,TRBV7-3,once,15,CASSLTPGARETQYF,TGTGCCAGCAGCTTAACCCCGGGGGCCCGGGAGACCCAGTACTTC
TRBD2,TRBJ2-1,TRBV4-1,NA,12,CASSLTGTSPFF,TGCGCCAGCAGCCTCACCGGGACTAGCCCCTTCTTC
NA,TRBJ2-5,TRBV9,NA,12,CASSVIGETQYF,TGTGCCAGCAGCGTGATAGGAGAGACCCAGTACTTC
NA,TRBJ2-3,TRBV2,NA,16,CASSEVLTSSTDTQYF,TGTGCCAGCAGTGAAGTTTTGACTAGTTCAACAGATACGCAGTATTTT
NA,TRBJ2-7,TRBV10-3,NA,14,CAISDPAAGGEQYF,TGTGCCATCAGTGACCCAGCCGCCGGTGGGGAGCAGTACTTC
NA,TRBJ2-1,TRBV7-2,once,15,CASSSRAWGYNEQFF,TGTGCCAGCAGCTCAAGGGCTTGGGGATACAATGAGCAGTTCTTC
TRBD1,TRBJ1-2,TRBV2,NA,12,CASSQQGVGYTF,TGTGCCAGCAGTCAACAGGGGGTTGGCTACACCTTC
NA,TRBJ1-5,TRBV25-1,NA,14,CASSYEDGNQPQHF,TGTGCCAGCAGTTACGAGGACGGCAATCAGCCCCAGCATTTT
NA,TRBJ2-4,TRBV3-1/TRBV3-2,NA,12,CASSQGTGTPLF,TGTGCCAGCAGCCAAGGGACGGGCACGCCCCTCTTC
NA,TRBJ1-2,TRBV12-3/TRBV12-4,NA,13,CASAIFGEGGYTF,TGTGCCAGCGCCATTTTTGGGGAAGGCGGCTACACCTTC
TRBD1,TRBJ2-7,TRBV5-4,NA,15,CASSLAVGQGYEQYF,TGTGCCAGCAGCTTGGCCGTGGGACAGGGCTACGAGCAGTACTTC
TRBD2,TRBJ2-5,TRBV30,NA,18,CAWSSGFERGGAAETQYF,TGTGCCTGGAGTTCCGGCTTCGAACGGGGGGGTGCTGCAGAGACCCAGTACTTC
NA,TRBJ1-2,TRBV15,NA,16,CATSRELTGFSEGYTF,TGTGCCACCAGCAGAGAGCTAACAGGGTTTTCAGAAGGCTACACCTTC
NA,TRBJ2-5,TRBV18,NA,13,CASFRGGTETQYF,TGTGCCAGCTTCCGAGGAGGCACGGAGACCCAGTACTTC
NA,TRBJ1-3,TRBV5-4,NA,18,CASSLRGRGYSSGNTIYF,TGTGCCAGCAGCTTGCGGGGCAGGGGATATAGCTCTGGAAACACCATATATTTT
NA,TRBJ1-1,TRBV5-4,NA,14,CASSSGLKNTEAFF,TGTGCCAGCAGCTCGGGGTTGAAGAACACTGAAGCTTTCTTT
TRBD2,TRBJ2-1,TRBV6-1,NA,18,CASSALGWASGSHNEQFF,TGTGCCAGCAGTGCACTGGGTTGGGCTAGCGGGAGTCACAATGAGCAGTTCTTC
NA,TRBJ1-1,TRBV21-1,NA,15,CASSKVWQLSLEAFF,TGTGCCAGCAGCAAAGTGTGGCAGCTAAGCCTTGAAGCTTTCTTT
NA,TRBJ2-1,TRBV9,NA,14,CASSVAPNRNEQFF,TGTGCCAGCAGCGTAGCCCCTAATCGCAATGAGCAGTTCTTC
NA,TRBJ2-7,TRBV6-6,NA,11,CASNSGYEQYF,TGTGCCAGCAATTCCGGCTACGAGCAGTACTTC
NA,TRBJ1-2,TRBV29-1,NA,11,CATYTNYGYTF,TGCGCCACTTATACTAACTATGGCTACACCTTC
NA,TRBJ2-3,TRBV1,NA,18,CTSSFSLPSGLRTDTQYF,TGCACCAGCAGCTTTTCCCTCCCTAGCGGGCTGCGCACAGATACGCAGTATTTT
NA,TRBJ1-1,TRBV5-4,NA,13,CASSLAGGAEAFF,TGTGCCAGCAGCTTGGCCGGGGGCGCTGAAGCTTTCTTT
NA,TRBJ2-1,TRBV3-1/TRBV3-2,NA,14,CASSQTEGPGEQFF,TGTGCCAGCAGCCAAACCGAGGGCCCTGGAGAGCAGTTCTTC
NA,TRBJ1-5,TRBV5-1,NA,19,CAPAAAGGELDMSNQPQHF,TGCGCGCCAGCAGCGGCGGGGGGTGAGTTAGATATGAGCAATCAGCCCCAGCATTTT
TRBD2,TRBJ2-3,TRBV5-1,NA,15,CASSPGTSGPDTQYF,TGCGCCAGCAGCCCCGGGACTAGCGGCCCAGATACGCAGTATTTT
TRBD2,TRBJ2-7,TRBV4-1,NA,14,CASSHSGGTYEQYF,TGCGCCAGCAGCCACTCGGGGGGGACCTACGAGCAGTACTTC
TRBD1,TRBJ2-7,TRBV28,NA,12,CASSTGVYEQYF,TGTGCCAGCAGTACAGGGGTTTACGAGCAGTACTTC
NA,TRBJ1-1,TRBV10-3,few,13,CAISSQEDTEAFF,TGTGCCATCAGTTCACAGGAGGACACTGAAGCTTTCTTT
NA,TRBJ2-7,TRBV6-5,NA,13,CASRRPGSYEQYF,TGTGCCAGCAGAAGACCGGGCTCCTACGAGCAGTACTTC
TRBD1,TRBJ2-7,TRBV6-6,NA,12,CASSGTAYEQYF,TGTGCCAGCAGTGGGACAGCCTACGAGCAGTACTTC
NA,TRBJ2-7,TRBV9,NA,16,CASSVDVYPSSYEQYF,TGTGCCAGCAGCGTAGATGTCTACCCGAGCTCCTACGAGCAGTACTTC
NA,TRBJ1-5,TRBV4-1,NA,15,CASSRGTDRNQPQHF,TGCGCCAGCAGCCGCGGGACGGACCGTAATCAGCCCCAGCATTTT
NA,TRBJ1-1,TRBV7-9,NA,15,CASSLGGTGNTEAFF,TGTGCCAGCAGCTTAGGAGGCACGGGGAACACTGAAGCTTTCTTT
TRBD1,TRBJ1-5,TRBV2,NA,15,CASSVQGLSNQPQHF,TGTGCCAGCAGTGTACAGGGGCTAAGCAATCAGCCCCAGCATTTT
TRBD2,TRBJ2-5,TRBV7-2,once,17,CASSSGLAGGPQETQYF,TGTGCCAGCAGCTCGGGACTAGCGGGAGGGCCCCAAGAGACCCAGTACTTC
TRBD2,TRBJ2-7,TRBV5-1,NA,15,CASSFAGRGGYEQYF,TGCGCCAGCAGCTTTGCCGGGAGGGGAGGGTACGAGCAGTACTTC
NA,TRBJ2-1,TRBV7-3,NA,13,CASSSNSYNEQFF,TGTGCCAGCAGCTCCAACAGCTACAATGAGCAGTTCTTC
NA,TRBJ1-1,TRBV7-2,NA,14,CASSLQTDGTEAFF,TGTGCCAGCAGCCTCCAGACGGACGGGACTGAAGCTTTCTTT
NA,TRBJ2-7,TRBV30,NA,14,CAWSKQGLVYEQYF,TGTGCCTGGAGTAAGCAGGGCCTAGTTTACGAGCAGTACTTC
NA,TRBJ2-7,TRBV9,few,16,CASTPPFTSTEYEQYF,TGTGCCAGCACCCCCCCTTTCACTAGTACCGAATACGAGCAGTACTTC
TRBD2,TRBJ2-3,TRBV29-1,NA,12,CSTAGVADTQYF,TGCAGCACAGCGGGAGTTGCAGATACGCAGTATTTT
NA,TRBJ1-3,TRBV12-2,NA,16,CASRKAGQSSGNTIYF,TGTGCAAGTCGGAAGGCCGGGCAAAGCTCTGGAAACACCATATATTTT
TRBD1,TRBJ2-2,TRBV7-9,once,15,CASSQWTGGTGELFF,TGTGCCAGCAGCCAATGGACAGGGGGCACCGGGGAGCTGTTTTTT
TRBD1,TRBJ1-6,TRBV2,NA,17,CASSGTGGFSYNSPLHF,TGTGCCAGCAGTGGAACAGGGGGCTTCTCCTATAATTCACCCCTCCACTTT
NA,TRBJ1-2,TRBV19,NA,14,CASSPRTGGYGYTF,TGTGCCAGTAGTCCCCGGACGGGGGGCTATGGCTACACCTTC
NA,TRBJ2-3,TRBV28,once,15,CASAPAGEGTDTQYF,TGTGCCAGCGCCCCCGCAGGGGAAGGGACAGATACGCAGTATTTT
TRBD2,TRBJ2-5,TRBV9,NA,16,CASSVGASGDLETQYF,TGTGCCAGCAGCGTTGGTGCTAGCGGAGACCTGGAGACCCAGTACTTC
NA,TRBJ1-4,TRBV2,once,13,CASRTAGNEKLFF,TGTGCCAGCAGGACGGCCGGTAATGAAAAACTGTTTTTT
NA,TRBJ2-3,TRBV3-1/TRBV3-2,NA,14,CASRFTGSTDTQYF,TGTGCCAGCAGGTTCACAGGGTCGACAGATACGCAGTATTTT
NA,TRBJ1-1,TRBV18,NA,16,CASSPLQSQGNTEAFF,TGTGCCAGCTCACCCCTACAGTCACAGGGGAACACTGAAGCTTTCTTT
NA,TRBJ1-1,TRBV12-1,NA,15,CASSSTGVLNTEAFF,TGTGCCAGCAGCTCCACAGGGGTCCTGAACACTGAAGCTTTCTTT
NA,TRBJ1-5,TRBV2,NA,15,CASNEEGGSNQPQHF,TGTGCCAGCAACGAGGAAGGGGGGAGCAATCAGCCCCAGCATTTT